The rows below give T cell receptor beta chains drawn from one sample of a study of OX40 agonist ivuxolimab in advanced cancers. Data came from immunoSEQ multiplex PCR; TCRdb stores just in-frame clones and leaves some out. The sample contains roughly 30,000 clones, about four fifths of which appear only once. Sequencing was performed on CD4+ or CD8+ T cells sorted from blood, taken in a trial of the OX40 agonist ivuxolimab. Receptor source: an adult with an advanced solid tumor such as melanoma, head and neck, liver or kidney cancer. CDR3s include the opening cysteine and the closing phenylalanine or tryptophan. D genes are given only for firm matches. A row's size may be missing; if present it is once, few, many or a size class.

V	length	D	size	J	DNA	CDR3
TRBV6-6	12	NA	NA	TRBJ2-7	TGTGCCAGCAGCCCGGGCAGCTACGAGCAGTACTTC	CASSPGSYEQYF
TRBV4-3	15	NA	NA	TRBJ1-3	TGCGCCAGCAGCCAAGGGGCAGGGTCTGGAAACACCATATATTTT	CASSQGAGSGNTIYF
TRBV27	10	NA	medium-sized	TRBJ2-1	TGTGCCAGCGGGACGATGGAGCAGTTCTTC	CASGTMEQFF
TRBV5-6	13	NA	NA	TRBJ2-7	TGTGCCAGCAGTTACGGGAGCCTTGGCGAGCAGTACTTC	CASSYGSLGEQYF
TRBV7-8	15	NA	NA	TRBJ2-1	TGTGCCAGCAGCTTAGTGGGCCAGGGGGGGGATGAGCAGTTCTTC	CASSLVGQGGDEQFF
TRBV13	12	NA	NA	TRBJ1-5	TGTGCCAGCAGCAACATGAGCCAGCCCCAGCATTTT	CASSNMSQPQHF
TRBV7-9	12	NA	NA	TRBJ2-3	TGTGCCAGCAGGGCCGCGGCAGATACGCAGTATTTT	CASRAAADTQYF
TRBV28	14	NA	NA	TRBJ1-5	TGTGCCAGCAGTTTTGCTGGGAGCAATCAGCCCCAGCATTTT	CASSFAGSNQPQHF
TRBV4-1	15	NA	few	TRBJ1-2	TGCGCCAGCAGCCCCCGGGACGGGGGGTACTATGGCTACACCTTC	CASSPRDGGYYGYTF
TRBV12-1	16	NA	NA	TRBJ2-3	TGTGCCAGCAGCTTGGATAGCGGAATTAGCACAGATACGCAGTATTTT	CASSLDSGISTDTQYF
TRBV5-1	15	TRBD1	NA	TRBJ2-7	TGCGCCAGCAGCTGGGTGGACAGGGACTCCTACGAGCAGTACTTC	CASSWVDRDSYEQYF
TRBV6-1	14	NA	NA	TRBJ1-5	TGTGCCAGCTCGTTACTGTATAGCAATCAGCCCCAGCATTTT	CASSLLYSNQPQHF
TRBV2	18	NA	NA	TRBJ1-5	TGTGCCAGCAGTGAAGCTTCCGGGACCCACAGGGGCAATCAGCCCCAGCATTTT	CASSEASGTHRGNQPQHF
TRBV7-6	14	NA	NA	TRBJ1-2	TGTGCCAGCAGCTTCGGTTTTTCAACAGATGGCTACACCTTC	CASSFGFSTDGYTF
TRBV5-3	15	TRBD1	NA	TRBJ1-1	TGTGCCAGAAGCTTGGAACAGGGGTGCGTCACTGAAGCTTTCTTT	CARSLEQGCVTEAFF
TRBV2	15	NA	NA	TRBJ2-5	TGTGCCAGCAGTGAAGCTCTGAGACACCAAGAGACCCAGTACTTC	CASSEALRHQETQYF
TRBV28	14	NA	NA	TRBJ1-5	TGTGCCAGTACCTTTCAGGGATCTGCCCAGCCCCAGCATTTT	CASTFQGSAQPQHF
TRBV27	14	NA	NA	TRBJ2-4	TGTGCCAGCAGTTCCACCTCGACCAAAAACATTCAGTACTTC	CASSSTSTKNIQYF
TRBV11-1	13	TRBD1	NA	TRBJ1-2	TGTGCCAGCAGCTTCAAGGGGGCGGATGGCTACACCTTC	CASSFKGADGYTF
TRBV6-4	14	NA	NA	TRBJ1-2	TGTGCCAGCAGTGACTCGTTTGGTATCCCGGGCTACACCTTC	CASSDSFGIPGYTF
TRBV5-6	15	NA	once	TRBJ2-7	TGTGCCAGCAGCTTGGAGGAACGCTTCTGGCACGAGCAGTACTTC	CASSLEERFWHEQYF
TRBV11-3	16	TRBD2	NA	TRBJ2-5	TGTGCCAGCAGCTATAGGGGGGGGACTAGCTTCGAGACCCAGTACTTC	CASSYRGGTSFETQYF
TRBV7-9	13	TRBD1	NA	TRBJ2-7	TGTGCCAGCAGCCCCCCCGACAGGGCCGAGCAGTACTTC	CASSPPDRAEQYF
TRBV29-1	18	NA	NA	TRBJ2-7	TGCAGCGTTGAAATACCCTCCGGTCTAGTTCATAGTGGCTACGAGCAGTACTTC	CSVEIPSGLVHSGYEQYF
TRBV6-6	13	NA	NA	TRBJ2-7	TGTGCCAGCAGTTACGGGCAGTCCTACGAGCAGTACTTC	CASSYGQSYEQYF
TRBV4-1	18	TRBD1	NA	TRBJ1-6	TGCGCCAGCAGCCAAGACGTACAGGGGGCTGTCTATAATTCACCCCTCCACTTT	CASSQDVQGAVYNSPLHF
TRBV11-1	13	NA	once	TRBJ2-7	TGTGCCAGCAGCTTACCCAGGGGGGACGAGCAGTACTTC	CASSLPRGDEQYF
TRBV6-6	16	NA	NA	TRBJ1-6	TGTGCCAGCAGTCGACAGGCAACCACCGGCGTCGGACCCCTCCACTTT	CASSRQATTGVGPLHF
TRBV7-2	17	TRBD2	NA	TRBJ2-7	TGTGCCAGCTTGGGAGCGGGAGCCTTCCCTGGCTTCTACGAGCAGTACTTC	CASLGAGAFPGFYEQYF
TRBV19	15	NA	once	TRBJ2-1	TGTGCCAGTAGTATCCGCAGGGGCTCCTACAATGAGCAGTTCTTC	CASSIRRGSYNEQFF
TRBV28	13	TRBD1	medium-sized	TRBJ2-7	TGTGCCAGCGGATACAGGGGAAGGGACGAGCAGTACTTC	CASGYRGRDEQYF
TRBV6-5	15	NA	NA	TRBJ1-5	TGTGCCAGCAGTTATTTACAGATAAGCAATCAGCCCCAGCATTTT	CASSYLQISNQPQHF
TRBV7-2	16	NA	NA	TRBJ1-2	TGTGCCAGCAGCTTAGTTTCAGGGGCCCATCGGGATGGCTACACCTTC	CASSLVSGAHRDGYTF
TRBV28	12	NA	NA	TRBJ2-7	TGTGCCTCATCTGGGCCAGTCTACGAGCAGTACTTC	CASSGPVYEQYF
TRBV11-3	16	TRBD2	medium-sized	TRBJ2-1	TGTGCCAGCAGTTCCCGACTAGCGGGTTCCTACAATGAGCAGTTCTTC	CASSSRLAGSYNEQFF
TRBV30	14	NA	NA	TRBJ2-7	TGTGCCTGGAATCTCCCGGGGCAGAATGACGAGCAGTACTTC	CAWNLPGQNDEQYF
TRBV2	12	TRBD2	NA	TRBJ2-2	TGTGCCTCAGATAGCGGGAGCGGGGAGCTGTTTTTT	CASDSGSGELFF
TRBV19	14	NA	NA	TRBJ1-1	TGTGCCAGTAGCCTACTAGGGCCGAACACTGAAGCTTTCTTT	CASSLLGPNTEAFF
TRBV11-2	19	TRBD1	NA	TRBJ2-1	TGTGCCAGCAGCTACACATCGGACAGGGGGACATATACCTACAATGAGCAGTTCTTC	CASSYTSDRGTYTYNEQFF
TRBV13	16	TRBD1	once	TRBJ2-7	TGTGCCAGCAGCGGAAGAGGGGGACAGGGGACCTACGAGCAGTACTTC	CASSGRGGQGTYEQYF
TRBV15	14	NA	NA	TRBJ1-1	TGTGCCACCACCAGATACGAGGGGAGCACTGAAGCTTTCTTT	CATTRYEGSTEAFF
TRBV7-9	13	NA	NA	TRBJ2-3	TGTGCCAGCAGCTTAGCTCTGTCTGATACGCAGTATTTT	CASSLALSDTQYF
TRBV19	14	NA	NA	TRBJ2-4	TGTGCCAGTAGTATCGACAGGTGGCCCTTTGAAAAGTACTTC	CASSIDRWPFEKYF
TRBV27	15	TRBD1	NA	TRBJ1-5	TGTGCCAGCAGTTTGTTGGGACAGATCAATCAGCCCCAGCATTTT	CASSLLGQINQPQHF
TRBV5-4	12	NA	NA	TRBJ2-1	TGTGCCAGCAGCTCCTATAGTGGTGAGCAGTTCTTC	CASSSYSGEQFF
TRBV9	17	TRBD2	NA	TRBJ2-7	TGTGCCAGCAGCGTAGGGCTAGCGGGGAATAAGAACTACGAGCAGTACTTC	CASSVGLAGNKNYEQYF
TRBV11-2	16	NA	NA	TRBJ1-4	TGTGCCAGCAGCCCAGGACGGGGCAGGGGCAGTGAAAAACTGTTTTTT	CASSPGRGRGSEKLFF
TRBV9	14	NA	NA	TRBJ1-1	TGTGCCAGCAGCGACGGACCGAAGAACACTGAAGCTTTCTTT	CASSDGPKNTEAFF
TRBV11-2	13	NA	once	TRBJ2-1	TGTGCCAGCAGCTTTACCTCCTACAATGAGCAGTTCTTC	CASSFTSYNEQFF
TRBV13	16	TRBD1	NA	TRBJ2-1	TGTGCCAGCAGCCTCTGGGTAGGGGGCGTGGGCAATGAGCAGTTCTTC	CASSLWVGGVGNEQFF
TRBV5-5	17	TRBD2	NA	TRBJ2-1	TGTGCCAGCAGCCGAGGGACCCAAACTAGCGGGAACAATGAGCAGTTCTTC	CASSRGTQTSGNNEQFF
TRBV27	13	NA	NA	TRBJ2-7	TGTGCCAGCAGTCGGGGGTCAGCCTACGAGCAGTACTTC	CASSRGSAYEQYF
TRBV11-2	16	NA	NA	TRBJ2-7	TGTGCCAGCAGCTTAGAGCTTAGTAGCCCACTTTGGGAGCAGTACTTC	CASSLELSSPLWEQYF
TRBV5-6	17	TRBD2	NA	TRBJ2-7	TGTGCCAGCAGCTGGGGGACTAGCGGGAGACCTCCCTACGAGCAGTACTTC	CASSWGTSGRPPYEQYF
TRBV27	17	TRBD2	NA	TRBJ2-4	TGTGCCAGCAGTTTAAAGGGACTAGCGGGAGCCAAAAACATTCAGTACTTC	CASSLKGLAGAKNIQYF